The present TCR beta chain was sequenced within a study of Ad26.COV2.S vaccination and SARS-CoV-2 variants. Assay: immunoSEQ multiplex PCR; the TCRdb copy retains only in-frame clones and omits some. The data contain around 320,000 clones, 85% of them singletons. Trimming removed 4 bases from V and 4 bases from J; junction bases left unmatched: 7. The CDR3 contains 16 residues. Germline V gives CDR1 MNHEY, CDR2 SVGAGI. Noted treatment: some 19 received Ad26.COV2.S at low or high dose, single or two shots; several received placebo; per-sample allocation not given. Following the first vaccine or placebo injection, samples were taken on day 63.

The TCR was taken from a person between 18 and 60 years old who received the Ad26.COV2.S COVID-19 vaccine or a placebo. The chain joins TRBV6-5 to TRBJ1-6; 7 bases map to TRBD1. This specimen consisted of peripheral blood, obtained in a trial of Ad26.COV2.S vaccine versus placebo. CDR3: CASSLTGTAYNSPLHF. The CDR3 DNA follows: TGTGCCAGCAGTTTAACCGGGACAGCTTATAATTCACCCCTCCACTTT.